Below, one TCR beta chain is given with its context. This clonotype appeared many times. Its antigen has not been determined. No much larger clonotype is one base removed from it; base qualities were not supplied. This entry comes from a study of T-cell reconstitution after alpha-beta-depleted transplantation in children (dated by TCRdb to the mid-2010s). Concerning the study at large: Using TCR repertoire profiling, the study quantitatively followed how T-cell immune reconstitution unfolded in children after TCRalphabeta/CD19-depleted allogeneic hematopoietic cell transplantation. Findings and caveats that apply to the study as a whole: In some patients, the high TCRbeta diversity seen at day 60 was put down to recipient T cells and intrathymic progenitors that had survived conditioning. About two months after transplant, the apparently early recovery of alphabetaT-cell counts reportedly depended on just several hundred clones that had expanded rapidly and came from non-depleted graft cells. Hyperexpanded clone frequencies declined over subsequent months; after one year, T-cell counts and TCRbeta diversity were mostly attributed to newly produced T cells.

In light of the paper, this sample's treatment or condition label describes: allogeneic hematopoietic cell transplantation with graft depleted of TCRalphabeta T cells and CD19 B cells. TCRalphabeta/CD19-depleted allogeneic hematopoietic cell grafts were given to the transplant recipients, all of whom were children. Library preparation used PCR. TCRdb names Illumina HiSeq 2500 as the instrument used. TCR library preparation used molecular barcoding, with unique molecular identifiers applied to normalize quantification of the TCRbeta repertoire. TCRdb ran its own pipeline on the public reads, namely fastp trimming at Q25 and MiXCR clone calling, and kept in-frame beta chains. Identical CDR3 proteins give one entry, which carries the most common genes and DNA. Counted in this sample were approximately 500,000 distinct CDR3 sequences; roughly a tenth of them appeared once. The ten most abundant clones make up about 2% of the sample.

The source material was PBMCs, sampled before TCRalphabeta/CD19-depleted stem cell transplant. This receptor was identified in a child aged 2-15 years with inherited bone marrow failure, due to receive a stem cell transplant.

The CDR3 loop reads CASSIRGVDYGYTF. The nucleotides read TGTGCCAGTAGTATAAGGGGAGTTGACTATGGCTACACCTTC. The receptor chain draws on TRBV19 and TRBJ1-2, and TRBD1 may be the D gene, going by 5 matching bases. As encoded in the germline V gene (reference sequence), CDR1 is LNHDA while CDR2 is SQIVND. V and J lose 2 bases and 3 bases, and a span of 10 bases separates them. The CDR3 has 14 amino acids, counting the end cysteine and phenylalanine. The sequence is cut down to CDR3 DNA, 42 bases in frame from base 1.